The 27 T cell receptor beta chains presented below share a single source sample, sequenced in a study of beta chain features in type 1 diabetes. Whole-study results and caveats: Shortening of TCRB CDR3s, moderate but significant, appeared in all four CD4+ subsets of Type 1 diabetes patients.

No cognate antigen is known for these TCRs. The study reverse transcribed the entire isolated RNA, so it sequenced expressed TCRB transcripts. Only in-frame clones appear in the TCRdb table, and some are missing; sequencing was by immunoSEQ multiplex PCR. This sample has 640,000 or so clones; more than 12% occur once, and the top ten carry 0.04%. Sequences were obtained from naive CD4+ T cells from blood. These receptors were collected from a man younger than 35 with type 1 diabetes.

This clone showed up just a few times. This rearrangement joins TRBV27 to TRBJ1-1; 7 bases match TRBD1. With 8 bases clipped from V and 11 bases from J, the junction kept 14 bases outside the gene matches. Germline lookup yields CDR1 MNHEY and CDR2 SMNVEV (reference sequence). This CDR3 contains 13 residues. The CDR3 reads CASYPQGGGSAFF. CDR3 coding DNA: TGTGCCAGCTACCCCCAGGGGGGGGGCTCGGCTTTCTTT.

V and J are TRBV9 and TRBJ2-5, with D perhaps matching TRBD1 or TRBD2 (5 bases each). Germline V lookup: CDR1 SGDLS, CDR2 YYNGEE. Trimming removed 2 bases from V and 5 bases from J, with 10 bases in between. There are 13 residues in the CDR3. CDR3 in DNA: TGTGCCAGCAGCGTCAGGGAGCGGGAGACCCAGTACTTC. Its protein product is CASSVRERETQYF.

This chain links TRBV7-9 with TRBJ2-4; D is unclear. CDR1 SEHNR and CDR2 FQNEAQ come from the germline V gene (reference sequence). This CDR3 has 13 residues. Trimming removed 2 bases from V and 7 bases from J, with 9 bases in between. As DNA, the CDR3 is TGTGCCAGCAGCTTAAGCATTCAGAACATTCAGTACTTC. It specifies CASSLSIQNIQYF.

This clone was picked up a small number of times. One junction end disagrees with the germline gene, perhaps due to a read error. CDR3 nucleotide sequence: TGTGCCAGCAGCTTTGCCAATCCTGGGAACCCCGGGGAGCTGTTTTTT. Residues: CASSFANPGNPGELFF. V usage is TRBV5-5 and J usage is TRBJ2-2; D remains ambiguous. Germline values: CDR1 SGHKS, CDR2 YYEKEE (reference sequence). This CDR3 region has 16 residues. Variable domain in full (rest from reference TRBV5-5 and TRBJ2-2): DAGVTQSPTHLIKTRGQQVTLRCSPISGHKSVSWYQQVLGQGPQFIFQYYEKEERGRGNFPDRFSARQFPNYSSELNVNALLLGDSALYLCASSFANPGNPGELFFGEGSRLTVL.

This clone was recorded a few times. This rearrangement joins TRBV19 to TRBJ1-6; no firm D call. The CDR3 runs 13 residues. From germline, CDR1 is LNHDA and CDR2 SQIVND (reference sequence). Trimming pared 5 bases from V and 9 bases from J, leaving 11 bases between. The CDR3 region is CASSLKVSSPLHF. As DNA, the CDR3 is TGTGCCAGTAGTCTAAAAGTGAGTTCACCCCTCCACTTT.

V gene TRBV19 combines with J gene TRBJ2-1, with TRBD2 matching over 14 bases. CDR1 is LNHDA and CDR2 is SQIVND in the germline V gene (reference sequence). V gave up 6 bases and J gave up 4 bases; unmatched junction bases: 8. The CDR3 has 17 residues. The CDR3 loop reads CASRPMGLAGDYNEQFF. In DNA form, the CDR3 reads TGTGCCAGTAGACCTATGGGACTAGCGGGAGATTACAATGAGCAGTTCTTC.

There are a few counts of this clone. The CDR3 DNA is TGTGCCAGCAGTTACTCAATGACGGGAAGGACCTACGAGCAGTACTTC. This codes for CASSYSMTGRTYEQYF. The V and J genes are TRBV6-5 and TRBJ2-7; D possibly corresponds to TRBD2 (5 bases). The germline V gene has CDR1 MNHEY and CDR2 SVGAGI. V was clipped by 0 bases and J by 2 bases, with 14 bases between them. CDR3 size: 16 residues.

This clone has only one observation. This chain uses TRBV11-2 with TRBJ2-2; the match to TRBD1 covers 7 bases. This CDR3 is built from 15 residues. Germline assignment: CDR1 SGHAT and CDR2 FQNNGV. The junction had 4 bases not matched to a gene; V was cut back by 5 bases and J by 1 base. The CDR3 sequence: CASSLRTGNTGELFF. CDR3 bases: TGTGCCAGCAGCCTAAGGACAGGGAACACCGGGGAGCTGTTTTTT.

A few counts support this clone. The V gene is TRBV5-1, the J gene TRBJ2-3, with D perhaps TRBD1 or TRBD2 (6 bases each). V was clipped by 4 bases and J by 4 bases, with 19 bases between them. CDR1 is SGHRS and CDR2 is YFSETQ in the germline V gene. There are 16 residues in the CDR3. The CDR3 is CASSPGGGEVSDTQYF. CDR3 sequence (DNA): TGCGCCAGCAGCCCTGGGGGCGGGGAAGTATCAGATACGCAGTATTTT. The complete variable domain, with remaining parts taken from reference TRBV5-1 and TRBJ2-3, reads KAGVTQTPRYLIKTRGQQVTLSCSPISGHRSVSWYQQTPGQGLQFLFEYFSETQRNKGNFPGRFSGRQFSNSRSEMNVSTLELGDSALYLCASSPGGGEVSDTQYFGPGTRLTVL.

This clone was picked up a small number of times. The rearrangement links TRBV13 to TRBJ2-7; 8 bases agree with TRBD2. Germline V gene lookup returns CDR1 PRHDT and CDR2 FYEKMQ (reference sequence). The CDR3 totals 13 residues. Trimming took 3 bases from V and 5 from J; bases not matched to a gene: 3. CDR3 sequence reads: CASSFGLANEQYF. DNA for the CDR3: TGTGCCAGCAGCTTCGGACTAGCTAACGAGCAGTACTTC.

This clone was counted a few times. This chain uses TRBV29-1 with TRBJ1-4; D unresolved. Trimming left V 0 bases short and J 2 bases short, with 10 bases between. Germline CDR1 and CDR2: SQVTM and ANQGSEA. The CDR3 contains 15 residues. CDR3 DNA: TGCAGCGTTGAAGATGCCGGGTCGACTAATGAAAAACTGTTTTTT. Translating it yields CSVEDAGSTNEKLFF.

This clone was found a few times. The chain couples TRBV19 to TRBJ1-1, with D maybe TRBD1 (6 bases). Germline CDR1 reads LNHDA; CDR2 reads SQIVND (reference sequence). The V gene lost 5 bases and the J gene lost 1 base, with 11 bases spanning the gap. This CDR3 is built from 14 residues. CDR3 loop: CASSGGQKNTEAFF. The CDR3, as DNA: TGTGCCAGTAGTGGAGGACAGAAGAACACTGAAGCTTTCTTT.

This clone was seen a few times. The rearrangement uses TRBV7-9 and TRBJ2-5; TRBD2 aligns across 10 bases. CDR1 SEHNR and CDR2 FQNEAQ come from the germline V gene (reference sequence). This CDR3 region has 15 residues. J gave up 3 bases and V 3 bases, and 4 bases lay outside the gene matches. CDR3 in amino acids: CASSFWLAGEETQYF. CDR3 DNA sequence: TGTGCCAGCAGCTTTTGGCTAGCGGGAGAAGAGACCCAGTACTTC.

This clone showed up just a few times. The same CDR3 arises from other DNA sequences in this sample as well. V is TRBV9 and J is TRBJ2-5; D ambiguous. Per germline, CDR1 SGDLS and CDR2 YYNGEE. The CDR3 has 13 amino acids. V gave up 0 bases and J gave up 2 bases, with 5 bases separating them. This CDR3 is CASSVDPQETQYF. The CDR3 bases are TGTGCCAGCAGCGTAGATCCTCAAGAGACCCAGTACTTC.

The CDR3 spells CAWRGLTGGFNYGYTF. CDR3 coding DNA: TGTGCCTGGAGGGGTTTGACAGGGGGTTTTAACTATGGCTACACCTTC. This chain joins TRBV30 and TRBJ1-2; the match to TRBD1 covers 9 bases. The V segment lost 3 bases and the J segment 1 base; nucleotides outside the gene matches: 9. The CDR3 runs 16 residues. The germline CDR1 and CDR2 sequences are GTSNPN and SVGIG (reference sequence).

Comment on this clone: The sample has other DNA sequences that encode this CDR3 too. The V call is TRBV5-1, the J call TRBJ2-3; 7 nucleotides line up with TRBD1. Germline V gene data show CDR1 as SGHRS and CDR2 as YFSETQ. The CDR3 length is 13 residues. The junction had 3 bases not matched to a gene; V was cut back by 4 bases and J by 4 bases. CDR3 in DNA: TGCGCCAGCAGCCCTACAGGGGCAGATACGCAGTATTTT. Its translation: CASSPTGADTQYF.

This clone has a handful of counts. The rearrangement links TRBV7-2 to TRBJ1-5; 9 bases are a match to TRBD1. This CDR3 is 16 amino acids long. Germline V gene data show CDR1 as SGHTA and CDR2 as FQGNSA. Trimming removed 6 bases from V and 0 bases from J; junction bases left unmatched: 6. The CDR3 nucleotides read TGTGCCAGCAGTTCACAGGGGGCGGCTAGCAATCAGCCCCAGCATTTT. Protein sequence: CASSSQGAASNQPQHF.

J is TRBJ2-3 and V is TRBV5-5; the match to TRBD2 covers 10 bases. V dropped 0 bases and J dropped 3; count of bases not matched to a gene: 1. Germline CDR1 reads SGHKS; CDR2 reads YYEKEE (reference sequence). The CDR3 is made up of 15 amino acids. The CDR3 reads CASSLGTSGTDTQYF. DNA for the CDR3: TGTGCCAGCAGCTTGGGGACTAGCGGAACAGATACGCAGTATTTT.

This chain joins TRBV4-2 and TRBJ2-1; TRBD2 matches 13 bases. The CDR3 runs to 20 residues. Germline CDR1 and CDR2: LGHNA and YNFKEQ. After removal of 2 bases from V and 9 bases from J, the junction contained 19 bases not matched to a gene. The CDR3 nucleotides read TGTGCCAGCAGCCAACTCCCCCTACGAGGACTAGCGGGGGCTAGCATTGAGCAGTTCTTC. Its protein product is CASSQLPLRGLAGASIEQFF.

There are a few counts of this clone. The V gene is TRBV7-2, the J gene TRBJ2-7; D remains ambiguous. The V end lost 2 bases, the J end lost 0 bases, and 11 bases lay between the germline ends. CDR1 is SGHTA and CDR2 is FQGNSA in the germline V gene. The CDR3 sequence is 15 residues long. CDR3 in DNA: TGTGCCAGCAGCTTACGGTTCCAGAGCTCCTACGAGCAGTACTTC. It encodes CASSLRFQSSYEQYF.

This clone was detected only a few times. The same CDR3 is also encoded by other DNA sequences in this sample. This rearrangement joins TRBV9 to TRBJ2-1, with D perhaps being TRBD1 or TRBD2 (6 bases each). The V end lost 0 bases, the J end lost 0 bases, and 10 bases lay between the germline ends. The CDR3 has 16 amino acids. Germline CDR1 reads SGDLS; CDR2 reads YYNGEE. The CDR3 reads CASSVVGGSSYNEQFF. CDR3 bases: TGTGCCAGCAGCGTAGTAGGGGGGAGCTCCTACAATGAGCAGTTCTTC.

The rearrangement joins TRBV7-3 to TRBJ2-2, with TRBD1 matching over 8 bases. CDR1 SGHTA and CDR2 FQGTGA come from the germline V gene. V was pared by 6 bases and J by 3 bases, with 0 bases of the junction left unmatched. The CDR3 spans 13 residues. The CDR3 bases are TGTGCCAGCAGGACAGGGGACACCGGGGAGCTGTTTTTT. It translates to CASRTGDTGELFF.

The table lists this clone with a few counts. This chain uses TRBV30 with TRBJ2-1; 14 bases fit TRBD2. Trimming took 3 bases from V and 8 from J; bases not matched to a gene: 12. The CDR3 length is 17 residues. CDR1 GTSNPN and CDR2 SVGIG come from the germline V gene (reference sequence). CDR3 region: CAWSPIGTSGSSHEQFF. CDR3 nucleotides: TGTGCCTGGAGCCCAATTGGGACTAGCGGGAGTTCCCATGAGCAGTTCTTC. Combining the CDR3 with reference TRBV30 and TRBJ2-1 gives the whole variable domain SQTIHQWPATLVQPVGSPLSLECTVEGTSNPNLYWYRQAAGRGLQLLFYSVGIGQISSEVPQNLSASRPQDRQFILSSKKLLLSDSGFYLCAWSPIGTSGSSHEQFFGPGTRLTVL.

This clone showed up just a few times. The chain carries TRBV9 and TRBJ2-1; TRBD2 matches 11 bases. Germline CDR1 reads SGDLS; CDR2 reads YYNGEE. V dropped 0 bases and J dropped 0; count of bases not matched to a gene: 2. The CDR3 sequence is 17 residues long. The CDR3, as DNA: TGTGCCAGCAGCGTAGGACTAGCGGGAAGCTCCTACAATGAGCAGTTCTTC. This codes for CASSVGLAGSSYNEQFF.

This chain links TRBV5-3 with TRBJ1-1; D ambiguous. Being an ORF, TRBV5-3 has a function that is uncertain. CDR3 length equals 15 residues. Trimming took 0 bases from V and 1 from J, leaving 10 bases between them. The CDR3 loop is CARSLEEVRNTEAFF. The CDR3 DNA is TGTGCCAGAAGCTTGGAGGAGGTTCGGAACACTGAAGCTTTCTTT.

The V and J genes are TRBV7-3 and TRBJ2-1; no firm D call. Germline loops: CDR1 SGHTA, CDR2 FQGTGA. V dropped 2 bases and J dropped 12 bases, with 11 bases sitting between them. The CDR3 contains 12 residues. CDR3 protein: CASSLETARQFF. The CDR3 DNA is TGTGCCAGCAGCTTAGAGACCGCAAGGCAGTTCTTC.

A few counts support this clone. The V gene is TRBV15, the J gene TRBJ2-7; 8 bases line up with TRBD1. The ends lost 3 bases at V and 8 bases at J; junction bases unmatched: 9. The length of the CDR3 is 14 residues. From germline, CDR1 is LNHNV and CDR2 YYDKDF (reference sequence). The DNA of the CDR3 is TGTGCCACCAGCAGTGAAGGACAGGGAGCGAAGCAGTACTTC. Translation: CATSSEGQGAKQYF.